One and the same sample provided the 17 T cell receptor beta chains below, sequenced in a study of blood T cell repertoires in COVID-19. Clones were read by immunoSEQ multiplex PCR, and TCRdb kept only the in-frame ones, dropping some. The sample consists of just over 200,000 clones, 80% of them appearing once. Source material: peripheral blood. The source is a woman in her sixties or seventies with acute or convalescent COVID-19.

The chain links TRBV28 to TRBJ1-3; D ambiguous. CDR3 length: 13 amino acids. Trimming removed 2 bases at V and 2 bases at J, with 4 bases between. Germline V gene sequence: CDR1 MDHEN, CDR2 SYDVKM. The CDR3 region is CASSLITGNTIYF. CDR3 DNA: TGTGCCAGCAGTTTAATAACTGGAAACACCATATATTTT. Full variable domain (missing parts from reference TRBV28 and TRBJ1-3): DVKVTQSSRYLVKRTGEKVFLECVQDMDHENMFWYRQDPGLGLRLIYFSYDVKMKEKGDIPEGYSVSREKKERFSLILESASTNQTSMYLCASSLITGNTIYFGEGSWLTVV.

The chain is built from TRBV3-1 (or the pseudogene TRBV3-2) and TRBJ1-5; 10 nucleotides match TRBD1. The CDR3 totals 15 residues. The germline V gene encodes CDR1 LGHDT and CDR2 YNNKEL (reference sequence). V dropped 2 bases and J dropped 6; count of bases not matched to a gene: 4. This CDR3 reads CASSQSGTGVQPQHF. The CDR3 DNA reads as TGTGCCAGCAGCCAATCCGGGACAGGGGTTCAGCCCCAGCATTTT.

The chain carries TRBV18 and TRBJ1-4, with 9 bases fitting TRBD1. The V segment lost 6 bases and the J segment 8 bases; nucleotides outside the gene matches: 10. This CDR3 is built from 15 residues. The germline V gene encodes CDR1 KGHSH and CDR2 LQKENI. CDR3 loop: CASSLNRDREEKLFF. CDR3 nucleotide sequence: TGTGCCAGCTCTCTAAACCGGGACAGGGAAGAAAAACTGTTTTTT.

The genes are TRBV12-3 or TRBV12-4 and TRBJ1-5; 7 bases map to TRBD1. The ends lost 5 bases at V and 7 bases at J; junction bases unmatched: 5. This CDR3 region has 13 residues. The CDR3 loop is CASSQDRIQPQHF. CDR3 nucleotide sequence: TGTGCCAGCAGTCAGGACAGGATACAGCCCCAGCATTTT.

The chain is built from TRBV9 and TRBJ2-7; unclear D gene. The germline gives CDR1 SGDLS, CDR2 YYNGEE. The CDR3 extends over 13 amino acids. With 0 bases removed from V and 0 bases from J, the gap between germline ends came to 4 bases. The CDR3 sequence is CASSVGASYEQYF. CDR3 nucleotides: TGTGCCAGCAGCGTAGGGGCCTCCTACGAGCAGTACTTC.

The chain recombines TRBV4-1 with TRBJ2-7; 11 nucleotides align to TRBD2. The germline CDR1 and CDR2 sequences are MGHRA and YSYEKL. The ends lost 0 bases at V and 1 base at J; junction bases unmatched: 5. The CDR3 is made up of 17 amino acids. CDR3 in amino acids: CASSQEPSGRQSYEQYF. DNA of the CDR3: TGCGCCAGCAGCCAAGAGCCTAGCGGGAGGCAATCCTACGAGCAGTACTTC.

As to this clone: Other DNA sequences of this sample code for an identical CDR3. This chain joins TRBV10-3 and TRBJ1-2; maybe TRBD1 (6 bases). V was shortened by 2 bases and J by 6 bases, with 10 bases between the two germline ends. The CDR3 runs to 13 residues. Germline-derived CDR1 and CDR2 are ENHRY and SYGVKD. This CDR3 reads CAISEQGLDGYTF. The CDR3 DNA follows: TGTGCCATCAGTGAGCAGGGGCTGGATGGCTACACCTTC.

The genes are TRBV6-5 and TRBJ1-1; perhaps TRBD1 as D (5 bases). Between the trimmed V and J ends, which lost 6 bases and 1 base, there was a span of 9 bases. The CDR3 spans 13 residues. Germline CDR1 reads MNHEY; CDR2 reads SVGAGI. DNA for the CDR3: TGTGCCAGCAGCGCGCAGGGGAACACTGAAGCTTTCTTT. Protein product: CASSAQGNTEAFF.

This chain uses TRBV5-4 with TRBJ1-1; D remains ambiguous. The V gene lost 3 bases and the J gene lost 0 bases, with 6 bases spanning the gap. CDR1 is SGHNT, CDR2 YYREEE, per germline (reference sequence). This CDR3 contains 13 residues. The CDR3 reads CASSSRLNTEAFF. CDR3 sequence (DNA): TGTGCCAGCAGCTCCCGGTTGAACACTGAAGCTTTCTTT. Full variable domain (rest looked up from reference TRBV5-4 and TRBJ1-1): ETGVTQSPTHLIKTRGQQVTLRCSSQSGHNTVSWYQQALGQGPQFIFQYYREEENGRGNFPPRFSGLQFPNYSSELNVNALELDDSALYLCASSSRLNTEAFFGQGTRLTVV.

The V call is TRBV6-5, the J call TRBJ2-5; 7 bases fit TRBD2. V shed 10 bases, J shed 5 bases, and the junction held 10 bases outside the gene matches. Germline values: CDR1 MNHEY, CDR2 SVGAGI. The length of the CDR3 is 13 residues. The CDR3 DNA sequence: TGTGCCACCCGGGGGGTCCTAGGTGAGACCCAGTACTTC. It specifies CATRGVLGETQYF.

This chain uses TRBV6-1 with TRBJ1-3; no firm D call. Trimming removed 3 bases from V and 2 bases from J, with 14 bases in between. This CDR3 is built from 16 residues. Looked up from germline, CDR1 is MNHNS and CDR2 is SASEGT. This chain's CDR3 is CASSDPGFATGNTIYF. The CDR3 region has the DNA TGTGCCAGCAGTGACCCAGGTTTTGCCACTGGAAACACCATATATTTT.

The DNA of the CDR3 is TGTGCCAGCAGCTTGGCCATTACTAGCGGGATACAAGAGACCCAGTACTTC. Translation gives CASSLAITSGIQETQYF. The chain couples TRBV5-4 to TRBJ2-5; 10 bases map to TRBD2. Germline CDR1 reads SGHNT; CDR2 reads YYREEE (reference sequence). Trimming took 0 bases from V and 2 from J; bases not matched to a gene: 7. The CDR3 loop spans 17 amino acids.

DNA for the CDR3: TGTGCCAGCAGTTGGCTGCGGGAGACTTACGAGCAGTACTTC. It encodes CASSWLRETYEQYF. This rearrangement joins TRBV6-2 or TRBV6-3 to TRBJ2-7; 7 nucleotides align to TRBD2. The ends lost 4 bases at V and 4 bases at J; junction bases unmatched: 7. CDR3 length equals 14 residues. From germline, CDR1 is MNHEY and CDR2 SVGEGT.

Regarding this clone: The germline gene is not matched at one end of the junction; a read error may be the cause. J is TRBJ2-5 and V is TRBV7-7, with 9 bases lining up with TRBD2. CDR1 is SSHAT and CDR2 is FNYEAQ in the germline V gene (reference sequence). The CDR3 is 17 amino acids. For the CDR3, the DNA is TGTGCTAGCAGCTTACTGGCTAGCGGGGCCGAGGGAGAGACCCAGTACTTC. It is translated as CASSLLASGAEGETQYF.

The genes are TRBV28 and TRBJ2-7; 7 bases line up with TRBD2. The CDR3 is 13 amino acids. Germline V gene sequence: CDR1 MDHEN, CDR2 SYDVKM. After removal of 5 bases from V and 3 bases from J, the junction contained 4 bases not matched to a gene. CDR3 sequence reads: CASSTRTSYEQYF. DNA of the CDR3: TGTGCCAGCAGTACCCGGACTAGCTACGAGCAGTACTTC.

This sequence joins TRBV5-1 and TRBJ1-6; D possibly corresponds to TRBD1 (6 bases). Deletions cut 1 base from V and 8 bases from J, with 13 bases between. Germline assignment: CDR1 SGHRS and CDR2 YFSETQ. The CDR3 totals 15 residues. The CDR3 region is CASSLRGGQDSPLHF. The CDR3, as DNA: TGCGCCAGCAGCTTGCGGGGGGGCCAGGATTCACCCCTCCACTTT.

The CDR3 DNA is TGTGCCAGCAGCCTTACGACAGGGGGCAATGAAAAACTGTTTTTT. This encodes CASSLTTGGNEKLFF. This chain joins TRBV3-1 (or the pseudogene TRBV3-2) and TRBJ1-4; TRBD1 matches 10 bases. This CDR3 has 15 amino acids. CDR1 is LGHDT, CDR2 YNNKEL, per germline (reference sequence). J gave up 5 bases and V 4 bases, and 4 bases lay outside the gene matches.